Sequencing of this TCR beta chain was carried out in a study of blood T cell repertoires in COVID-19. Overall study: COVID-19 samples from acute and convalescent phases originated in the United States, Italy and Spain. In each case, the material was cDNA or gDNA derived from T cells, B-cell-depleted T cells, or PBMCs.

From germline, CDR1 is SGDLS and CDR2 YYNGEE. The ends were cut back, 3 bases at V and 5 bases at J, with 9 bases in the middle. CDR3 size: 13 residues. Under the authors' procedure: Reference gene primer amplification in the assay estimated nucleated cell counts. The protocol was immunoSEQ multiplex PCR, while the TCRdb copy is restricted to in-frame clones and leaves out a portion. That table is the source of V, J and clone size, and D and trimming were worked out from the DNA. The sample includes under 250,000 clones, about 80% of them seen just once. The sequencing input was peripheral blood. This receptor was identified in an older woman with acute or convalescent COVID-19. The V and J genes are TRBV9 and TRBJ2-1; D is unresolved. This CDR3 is CASSALLDNEQFF. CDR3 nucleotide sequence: TGTGCCAGCAGCGCGCTTTTAGACAATGAGCAGTTCTTC.